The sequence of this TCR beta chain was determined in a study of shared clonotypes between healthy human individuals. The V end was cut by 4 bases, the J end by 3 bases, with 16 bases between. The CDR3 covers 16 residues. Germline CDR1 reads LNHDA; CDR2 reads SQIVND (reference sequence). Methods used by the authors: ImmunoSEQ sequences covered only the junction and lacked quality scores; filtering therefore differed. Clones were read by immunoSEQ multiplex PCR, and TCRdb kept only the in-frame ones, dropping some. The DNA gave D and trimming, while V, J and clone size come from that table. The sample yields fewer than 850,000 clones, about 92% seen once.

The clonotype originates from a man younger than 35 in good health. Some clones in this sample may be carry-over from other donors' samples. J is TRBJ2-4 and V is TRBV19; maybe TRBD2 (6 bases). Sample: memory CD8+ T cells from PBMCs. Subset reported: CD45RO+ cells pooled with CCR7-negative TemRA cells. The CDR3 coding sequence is TGTGCCAGTAGTAGGACTTTGCGGGGATACAAAAACATTCAGTACTTC. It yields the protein CASSRTLRGYKNIQYF. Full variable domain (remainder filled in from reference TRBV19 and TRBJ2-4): DGGITQSPKYLFRKEGQNVTLSCEQNLNHDAMYWYRQDPGQGLRLIYYSQIVNDFQKGDIAEGYSVSREKKESFPLTVTSAQKNPTAFYLCASSRTLRGYKNIQYFGAGTRLSVL.